What follows describes a single T cell receptor (beta chain). Its target is unknown. This sample is drawn from a study of T cells expressing NK-cell markers. On the study more broadly: The eight sequenced donors comprised seven who were HCMV-seropositive and one who was seronegative.

General study points: Once again these clonotypes came out on top in the CD3+CD56-NKG2C+ fraction of a few donors.

cDNA encoding TCR beta was synthesized via 5'RACE template switching incorporating UMIs. TCRdb re-called the 5' RACE reads and gives one entry per CDR3 protein, without DNA. The sample table sets out a few hundred thousand distinct CDR3 sequences. The CDR3 loop spans 14 amino acids. Germline-derived CDR1 and CDR2 are SGHTA and FQGNSA. The V call is TRBV7-2, the J call TRBJ2-7; as DNA is missing, the TRBD1 call by TCRdb cannot be tested. The receptor comes from a man younger than 35 in good health. Source material: blood T cells: a sorted CD56 or NKG2C T cell subset, CD4+ or CD8+ T cells, or bulk PBMC T cells (not recorded which). CDR3 residues: CASSLSWTAYEQYF.